This TCR beta chain was captured by sequencing in a study of beta chain features in type 1 diabetes. This clone has only a few counts. cDNA synthesis used the whole RNA isolate, giving expressed TCRB sequences. Profiled with immunoSEQ multiplex PCR; TCRdb holds only in-frame clones, not every one. Here the sample spans more than 300,000 clones, approximately 8.2% being singletons. This CDR3 is built from 16 residues. V gave up 4 bases and J gave up 5 bases; unmatched junction bases: 14. Germline loops: CDR1 SQVTM, CDR2 ANQGSEA. The sequence was collected from a woman between 18 and 29 years old in good health. The rearrangement joins TRBV29-1 to TRBJ2-1; 7 nucleotides line up with TRBD2. The sample comprised central memory CD4+ T cells from blood. The CDR3 sequence is CSVAVPGGLADNEQFF. The CDR3 DNA sequence: TGCAGCGTTGCGGTCCCGGGCGGCCTAGCGGACAATGAGCAGTTCTTC.